What follows are 5 T cell receptor beta chains derived from one specimen sequenced in a study of Ad26.COV2.S vaccination and SARS-CoV-2 variants. Here immunoSEQ multiplex PCR was the method, and the copy in TCRdb shows in-frame clones only, minus some. The table lists fewer than 500,000 clones, about 90% of them singletons. Sample treatment: about 20 received Ad26.COV2.S at low or high dose, single or two shots; five or six received placebo; per-sample allocation not given. After the first vaccine or placebo injection, samples were drawn on day 63. The material was peripheral blood, obtained in a trial of Ad26.COV2.S vaccine versus placebo. Receptors originate from a person between 18 and 59 years old who received the Ad26.COV2.S COVID-19 vaccine or a placebo.

The rearrangement joins TRBV4-2 to TRBJ2-7, with D unresolved. The CDR3 has 15 amino acids. The V gene's germline CDR1 is LGHNA and CDR2 YNFKEQ. V lost 0 bases and J 2 bases, leaving 11 bases between the germline ends. CDR3 region: CASSQDLTATYEQYF. The DNA for the CDR3 is TGTGCCAGCAGCCAAGATCTTACAGCTACCTACGAGCAGTACTTC.

This chain uses TRBV7-3 with TRBJ2-1; 11 bases are shared with TRBD2. Germline V CDR1 and CDR2: SGHTA, FQGTGA. Trimming removed 1 base from V and 6 bases from J; junction bases left unmatched: 11. There are 18 residues in the CDR3. The chain's CDR3 is CASSLKGTSGTSPNEQFF. The CDR3 DNA follows: TGTGCCAGCAGCTTAAAGGGGACTAGCGGAACCAGCCCCAATGAGCAGTTCTTC.

The chain carries TRBV20-1 and TRBJ2-4; D uncertain. There are 12 residues in the CDR3. Germline CDR1 DFQATT, CDR2 SNEGSKA (reference sequence). With 3 bases removed from V and 8 bases from J, the gap between germline ends came to 11 bases. This CDR3 is CSASPSTDIQYF. The DNA of the CDR3 is TGCAGTGCTAGTCCCAGTACGGACATTCAGTACTTC.

The chain is built from TRBV27 and TRBJ2-7; 12 positions agree with TRBD2. There are 18 residues in the CDR3. In germline, CDR1 is MNHEY, CDR2 SMNVEV (reference sequence). J lost 3 bases, V lost 1 base, and 10 bases had no gene match. The CDR3 reads CASSLWASGRASRYEQYF. In DNA form, the CDR3 reads TGTGCCAGCAGTTTATGGGCTAGCGGGAGGGCCAGTCGCTACGAGCAGTACTTC.

The chain couples TRBV5-5 to TRBJ1-5; TRBD1 agrees at 11 bases. The J segment lost 0 bases and the V segment lost 0 bases, leaving 5 bases of the junction unmatched. CDR3 length: 18 amino acids. Germline CDR1 and CDR2: SGHKS and YYEKEE (reference sequence). This CDR3 is CASSLGTGGTPSNQPQHF. The CDR3 DNA is TGTGCCAGCAGCTTGGGGACAGGGGGCACGCCTAGCAATCAGCCCCAGCATTTT.